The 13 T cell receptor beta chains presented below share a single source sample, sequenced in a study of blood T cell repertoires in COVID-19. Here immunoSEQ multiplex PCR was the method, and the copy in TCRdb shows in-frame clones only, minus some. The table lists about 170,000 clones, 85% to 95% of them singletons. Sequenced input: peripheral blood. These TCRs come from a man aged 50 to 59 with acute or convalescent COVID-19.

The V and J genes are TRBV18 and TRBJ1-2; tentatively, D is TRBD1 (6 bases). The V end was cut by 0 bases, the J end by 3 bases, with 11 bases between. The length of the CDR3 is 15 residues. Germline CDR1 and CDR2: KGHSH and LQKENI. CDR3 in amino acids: CASSPPQGPHYGYTF. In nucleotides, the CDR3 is TGTGCCAGCTCACCACCGCAGGGGCCCCACTATGGCTACACCTTC.

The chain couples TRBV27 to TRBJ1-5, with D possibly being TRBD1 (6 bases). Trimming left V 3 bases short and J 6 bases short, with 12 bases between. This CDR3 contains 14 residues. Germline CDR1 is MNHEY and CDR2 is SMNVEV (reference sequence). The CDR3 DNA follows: TGTGCCAGCAGTTTGCAGGTAGGGGGTCAGCCCCAGCATTTT. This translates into CASSLQVGGQPQHF.

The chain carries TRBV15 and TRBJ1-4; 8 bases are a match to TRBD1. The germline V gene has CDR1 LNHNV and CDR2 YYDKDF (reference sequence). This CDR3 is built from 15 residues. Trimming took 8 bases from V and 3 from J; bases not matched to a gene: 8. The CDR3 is CATRTGSPANEKLFF. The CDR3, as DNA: TGTGCCACCCGGACAGGGTCGCCAGCTAATGAAAAACTGTTTTTT.

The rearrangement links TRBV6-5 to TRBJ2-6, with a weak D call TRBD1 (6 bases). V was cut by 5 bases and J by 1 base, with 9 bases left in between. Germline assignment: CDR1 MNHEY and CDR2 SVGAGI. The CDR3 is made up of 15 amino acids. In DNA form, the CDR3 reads TGTGCCAGCAGTCCCCAGGGGTCTGGGGCCAACGTCCTGACTTTC. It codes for CASSPQGSGANVLTF.

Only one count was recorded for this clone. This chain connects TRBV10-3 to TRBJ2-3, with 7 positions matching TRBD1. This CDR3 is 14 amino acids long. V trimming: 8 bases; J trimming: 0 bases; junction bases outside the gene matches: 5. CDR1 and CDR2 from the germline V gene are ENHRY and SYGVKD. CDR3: CAIRSTGSTDTQYF. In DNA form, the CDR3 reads TGTGCCATCCGGTCGACAGGGAGCACAGATACGCAGTATTTT.

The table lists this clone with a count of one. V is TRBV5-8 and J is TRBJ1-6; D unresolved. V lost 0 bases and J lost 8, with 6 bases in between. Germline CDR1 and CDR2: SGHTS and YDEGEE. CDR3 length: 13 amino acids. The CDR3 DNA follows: TGTGCCAGCAGCTTGGGTCGCGATTCACCCCTCCACTTT. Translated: CASSLGRDSPLHF.

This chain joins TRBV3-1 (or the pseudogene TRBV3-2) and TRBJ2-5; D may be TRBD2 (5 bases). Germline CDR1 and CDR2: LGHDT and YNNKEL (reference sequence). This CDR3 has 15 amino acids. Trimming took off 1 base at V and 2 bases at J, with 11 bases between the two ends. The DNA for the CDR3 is TGTGCCAGCAGCCAAGTCGGCGGGCCGCAAGAGACCCAGTACTTC. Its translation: CASSQVGGPQETQYF.

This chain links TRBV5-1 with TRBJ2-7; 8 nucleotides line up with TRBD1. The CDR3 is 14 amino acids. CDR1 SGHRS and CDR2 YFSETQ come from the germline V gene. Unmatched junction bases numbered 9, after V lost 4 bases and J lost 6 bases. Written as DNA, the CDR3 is TGCGCCAGCAGCACCCGGACAGGGTTGGTCGAGCAGTACTTC. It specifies CASSTRTGLVEQYF.

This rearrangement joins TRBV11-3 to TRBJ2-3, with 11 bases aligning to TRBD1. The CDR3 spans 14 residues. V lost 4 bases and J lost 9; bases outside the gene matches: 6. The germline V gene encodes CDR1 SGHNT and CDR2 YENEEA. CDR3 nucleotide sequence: TGTGCCAGCAGCTCCCAGGGACAGGGGGGCACGCAGTATTTT. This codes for CASSSQGQGGTQYF.

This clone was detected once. CDR3 nucleotide sequence: TGTGCCAGCAGCTCACACTGGGCGGGGATCTCTCGGGGCAATGAGCAGTTCTTC. Encoded protein: CASSSHWAGISRGNEQFF. The chain links TRBV7-2 to TRBJ2-1, with D possibly being TRBD2 (6 bases). Germline CDR1 reads SGHTA; CDR2 reads FQGNSA. There are 18 residues in the CDR3. The V end was cut by 4 bases, the J end by 6 bases, with 25 bases between.

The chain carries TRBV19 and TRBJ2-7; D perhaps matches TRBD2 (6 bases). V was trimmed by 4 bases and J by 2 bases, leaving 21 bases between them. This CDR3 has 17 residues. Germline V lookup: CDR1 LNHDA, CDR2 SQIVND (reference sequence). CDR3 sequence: CASSSPRGSGPTYEQYF. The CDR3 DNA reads TGTGCCAGTAGTAGCCCCCGGGGTAGCGGACCAACCTACGAGCAGTACTTC.

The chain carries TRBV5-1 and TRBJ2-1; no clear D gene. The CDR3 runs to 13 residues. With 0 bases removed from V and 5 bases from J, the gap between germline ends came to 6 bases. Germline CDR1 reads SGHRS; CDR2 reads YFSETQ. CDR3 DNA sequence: TGCGCCAGCAGCTTGGTCGTAGACAATGAGCAGTTCTTC. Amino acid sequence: CASSLVVDNEQFF. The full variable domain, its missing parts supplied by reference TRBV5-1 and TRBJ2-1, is KAGVTQTPRYLIKTRGQQVTLSCSPISGHRSVSWYQQTPGQGLQFLFEYFSETQRNKGNFPGRFSGRQFSNSRSEMNVSTLELGDSALYLCASSLVVDNEQFFGPGTRLTVL.

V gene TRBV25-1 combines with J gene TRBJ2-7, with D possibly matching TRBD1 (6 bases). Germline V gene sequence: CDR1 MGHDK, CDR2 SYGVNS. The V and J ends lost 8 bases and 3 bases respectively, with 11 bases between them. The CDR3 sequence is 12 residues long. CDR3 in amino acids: CASPRGGYEQYF. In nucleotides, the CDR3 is TGTGCCAGCCCTCGAGGGGGCTACGAGCAGTACTTC.